The TCR beta chain described here comes from a study of T cells in Graves' hyperthyroidism and ophthalmopathy. This clonotype was counted ten times or more. What it recognizes is unknown. Those patients with uncontrolled infection, other autoimmune disease, pregnancy or lactation were excluded. Diagnoses were made from clinical symptoms, serum measures (thyroxine and TRAb), thyroid ultrasound and orbital computed tomography. Out of over 9 ml of fresh peripheral blood came the PBMCs. Study results and limitations: Most clonotypes expanded in the thyroid (above 0.001) were also present in blood.

There are 13 residues in the CDR3. Between the trimmed V and J ends, which lost 4 bases and 1 base, there was a span of 7 bases. The germline CDR1 and CDR2 sequences are MNHEY and SMNVEV (reference sequence). TCR beta CDR3 regions were amplified from RNA transcripts. With the HTBI primer set, the TCR CDR3 went through a first round of RT-PCR. TCRdb re-derived calls from the multiplex PCR reads in MiXCR, one entry per CDR3 protein. The repertoire consists of about 350,000 distinct CDR3 sequences, with about a fifth occurring once and the leading ten covering around 3.6%. The chain combines TRBV27 with TRBJ1-2, with D uncertain. The clonotype originates from a woman between 18 and 29 years old with Graves' hyperthyroidism. The sequenced sample consisted of blood. CDR3 amino acids: CASSSMDNYGYTF. The CDR3 DNA reads as TGTGCCAGCAGTTCTATGGATAACTATGGCTACACCTTC.